Listed below are T cell receptor beta chains from one sample, sequenced in a study of shared clonotypes between healthy human individuals. The repertoire was sequenced with immunoSEQ multiplex PCR; TCRdb's copy has only in-frame clones and lacks some. The sample lists roughly 2.6 million clones; around 90% were seen once. Sample: naive CD4+ T cells sorted from blood. Every receptor here comes from a man between 18 and 35 years old in good health. CDR3s include the opening cysteine and the closing phenylalanine or tryptophan. The order of the fields is clone size, D gene, V gene, J gene, CDR3 protein, CDR3 DNA. The D gene is left open where the match is weak. Clone size appears in some rows only: once, few, many, or a class for an expanded clone.

abundance: NA
d_gene: NA
v_gene: TRBV2
j_gene: TRBJ1-5
CDR3aa: CASSADRSNQPQHF
CDR3nt: TGTGCCAGCAGTGCCGACAGGAGCAATCAGCCCCAGCATTTT

abundance: once
d_gene: TRBD2
v_gene: TRBV5-4
j_gene: TRBJ2-3
CDR3aa: CASSLFSSGGTDTQYF
CDR3nt: TGTGCCAGCAGCTTGTTCTCTAGCGGGGGAACAGATACGCAGTATTTT

abundance: NA
d_gene: NA
v_gene: TRBV5-4
j_gene: TRBJ2-2
CDR3aa: CASSLYTANTGELFF
CDR3nt: TGTGCCAGCAGCTTGTACACAGCGAACACCGGGGAGCTGTTTTTT

abundance: NA
d_gene: TRBD1
v_gene: TRBV5-1
j_gene: TRBJ2-7
CDR3aa: CASSLYPGTDFEQYF
CDR3nt: TGCGCCAGCAGCTTGTACCCCGGGACAGACTTCGAGCAGTACTTC

abundance: NA
d_gene: NA
v_gene: TRBV5-4
j_gene: TRBJ2-3
CDR3aa: CASSFPQRPDTQYF
CDR3nt: TGTGCCAGCAGCTTCCCTCAAAGGCCAGATACGCAGTATTTT

abundance: NA
d_gene: TRBD2
v_gene: TRBV25-1
j_gene: TRBJ2-7
CDR3aa: CASSEEAGGSYEQYF
CDR3nt: TGTGCCAGCAGTGAAGAAGCGGGGGGCTCCTACGAGCAGTACTTC

abundance: NA
d_gene: TRBD1
v_gene: TRBV6-5
j_gene: TRBJ2-5
CDR3aa: CASSPGQAQETQYF
CDR3nt: TGTGCCAGCAGTCCCGGACAGGCCCAAGAGACCCAGTACTTC

abundance: few
d_gene: NA
v_gene: TRBV25-1
j_gene: TRBJ2-1
CDR3aa: CASRGHEQFF
CDR3nt: TGTGCCAGCAGGGGGCACGAGCAGTTCTTC

abundance: NA
d_gene: NA
v_gene: TRBV2
j_gene: TRBJ1-3
CDR3aa: CASRETTGNTIYF
CDR3nt: TGTGCGAGCAGGGAGACGACTGGAAACACCATATATTTT

abundance: once
d_gene: TRBD2
v_gene: TRBV28
j_gene: TRBJ2-1
CDR3aa: CASTLRTSGNNEQFF
CDR3nt: TGTGCCAGCACCTTACGGACTAGCGGAAACAATGAGCAGTTCTTC

abundance: NA
d_gene: NA
v_gene: TRBV11-2
j_gene: TRBJ2-7
CDR3aa: CASSFSGLYEQYF
CDR3nt: TGTGCCAGCAGCTTCTCAGGGCTCTACGAGCAGTACTTC

abundance: few
d_gene: NA
v_gene: TRBV30
j_gene: TRBJ1-1
CDR3aa: CAWSRDPGNTEAFF
CDR3nt: TGTGCCTGGAGCCGGGACCCTGGGAACACTGAAGCTTTCTTT

abundance: NA
d_gene: TRBD1
v_gene: TRBV29-1
j_gene: TRBJ1-6
CDR3aa: CSVQGYNSPLHF
CDR3nt: TGCAGCGTACAGGGGTATAATTCACCCCTCCACTTT

abundance: NA
d_gene: NA
v_gene: TRBV5-1
j_gene: TRBJ2-1
CDR3aa: CASTSSYNEQFF
CDR3nt: TGCGCCAGCACCTCCTCATACAATGAGCAGTTCTTC

abundance: NA
d_gene: TRBD1
v_gene: TRBV5-6
j_gene: TRBJ2-2
CDR3aa: CASSSQGAGSGELFF
CDR3nt: TGTGCCAGCAGCTCACAGGGGGCCGGGTCCGGGGAGCTGTTTTTT

abundance: NA
d_gene: TRBD1
v_gene: TRBV19
j_gene: TRBJ1-6
CDR3aa: CASGDRGNSPLHF
CDR3nt: TGTGCCAGTGGGGACAGGGGAAATTCACCCCTCCACTTT

abundance: few
d_gene: NA
v_gene: TRBV7-9
j_gene: TRBJ1-2
CDR3aa: CASTRDYGYTF
CDR3nt: TGTGCCAGCACCCGGGATTATGGCTACACCTTC

abundance: NA
d_gene: NA
v_gene: TRBV30
j_gene: TRBJ1-6
CDR3aa: CAWRPTPELYYNSPLHF
CDR3nt: TGTGCCTGGAGACCGACACCAGAGTTATATTATAATTCACCCCTCCACTTT

abundance: NA
d_gene: NA
v_gene: TRBV28
j_gene: TRBJ2-7
CDR3aa: CASSPGHIVLYEQYF
CDR3nt: TGTGCCAGCAGCCCGGGACACATAGTTCTCTACGAGCAGTACTTC

abundance: NA
d_gene: NA
v_gene: TRBV30
j_gene: TRBJ2-1
CDR3aa: CAWSRGNPRSVPEQFF
CDR3nt: TGTGCCTGGAGTAGAGGGAACCCTCGATCAGTCCCGGAGCAGTTCTTC

abundance: NA
d_gene: NA
v_gene: TRBV7-9
j_gene: TRBJ2-5
CDR3aa: CASSLGQGQETQYF
CDR3nt: TGTGCCAGCAGCTTAGGGCAGGGGCAAGAGACCCAGTACTTC

abundance: once
d_gene: NA
v_gene: TRBV18
j_gene: TRBJ2-7
CDR3aa: CASSPRATPREQYF
CDR3nt: TGTGCCAGCTCACCACGGGCAACCCCGCGGGAGCAGTACTTC

abundance: NA
d_gene: NA
v_gene: TRBV2
j_gene: TRBJ1-6
CDR3aa: CASRFEQSSYNSPLHF
CDR3nt: TGTGCCAGCCGCTTTGAACAGAGCTCCTATAATTCACCCCTCCACTTT

abundance: NA
d_gene: TRBD2
v_gene: TRBV18
j_gene: TRBJ2-7
CDR3aa: CASSLGTSGSNEQYF
CDR3nt: TGTGCCAGCTCACTCGGGACTAGCGGGAGTAACGAGCAGTACTTC

abundance: NA
d_gene: TRBD2
v_gene: TRBV2
j_gene: TRBJ2-5
CDR3aa: CASSQNAGGQETQYF
CDR3nt: TGTGCCAGCAGCCAAAACGCGGGGGGCCAAGAGACCCAGTACTTC

abundance: few
d_gene: TRBD1
v_gene: TRBV10-3
j_gene: TRBJ2-7
CDR3aa: CAIGRQGAKLEQYF
CDR3nt: TGTGCCATCGGGAGACAGGGGGCGAAGTTGGAGCAGTACTTC

abundance: once
d_gene: NA
v_gene: TRBV19
j_gene: TRBJ1-5
CDR3aa: CASSPPRGGNQPQHF
CDR3nt: TGTGCCAGTAGTCCCCCCAGGGGAGGTAATCAGCCCCAGCATTTT

abundance: once
d_gene: NA
v_gene: TRBV27
j_gene: TRBJ2-5
CDR3aa: CASSRAGEKTQYF
CDR3nt: TGTGCCAGCAGTCGAGCGGGTGAGAAGACCCAGTACTTC